This T cell receptor (beta chain) derives from a study of blood T cell repertoires in COVID-19. Whole-study context: Some COVID-19 samples were acute and others convalescent; all came from the United States, Italy and Spain.

It was during active infection that Seattle patients were enrolled and then longitudinally followed. In the source study's methods: Amplifying reference gene primers gave estimates of nucleated cell counts. The assay was immunoSEQ multiplex PCR, and TCRdb's table has in-frame clones only and misses some. Clone size and V and J calls were adopted from that table, with D and trimming inferred from the DNA. Among just under 350,000 clones listed, 88% were seen once. The CDR3 sequence is 18 residues long. The germline gives CDR1 LGHDT, CDR2 YNNKEL (reference sequence). The trim removed 4 bases at V and 0 bases at J, leaving 5 bases unmatched.

V is TRBV3-1 (or the pseudogene TRBV3-2) and J is TRBJ2-4; 14 nucleotides line up with TRBD2. Sequencing was carried out using peripheral blood. This receptor was identified in a woman between 65 and 79 years old with COVID-19, enrolled during active disease. Here the CDR3 DNA reads TGTGCCAGCAGCCCCGGGACTAGCGGGGGCCGAGCCAAAAACATTCAGTACTTC. This codes for CASSPGTSGGRAKNIQYF.